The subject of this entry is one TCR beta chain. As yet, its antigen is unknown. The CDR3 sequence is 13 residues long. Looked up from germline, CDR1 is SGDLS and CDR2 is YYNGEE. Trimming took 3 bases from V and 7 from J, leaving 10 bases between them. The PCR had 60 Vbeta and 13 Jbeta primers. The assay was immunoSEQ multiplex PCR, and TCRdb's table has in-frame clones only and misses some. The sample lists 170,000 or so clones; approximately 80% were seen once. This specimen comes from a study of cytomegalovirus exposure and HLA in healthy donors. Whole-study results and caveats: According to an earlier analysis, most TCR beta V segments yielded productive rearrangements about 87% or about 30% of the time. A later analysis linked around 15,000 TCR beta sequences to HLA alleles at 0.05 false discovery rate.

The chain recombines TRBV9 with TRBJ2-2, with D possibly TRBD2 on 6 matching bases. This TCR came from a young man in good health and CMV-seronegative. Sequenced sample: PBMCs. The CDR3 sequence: CASSDRRGGELFF. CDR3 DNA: TGTGCCAGCAGCGACAGGCGGGGCGGGGAGCTGTTTTTT.